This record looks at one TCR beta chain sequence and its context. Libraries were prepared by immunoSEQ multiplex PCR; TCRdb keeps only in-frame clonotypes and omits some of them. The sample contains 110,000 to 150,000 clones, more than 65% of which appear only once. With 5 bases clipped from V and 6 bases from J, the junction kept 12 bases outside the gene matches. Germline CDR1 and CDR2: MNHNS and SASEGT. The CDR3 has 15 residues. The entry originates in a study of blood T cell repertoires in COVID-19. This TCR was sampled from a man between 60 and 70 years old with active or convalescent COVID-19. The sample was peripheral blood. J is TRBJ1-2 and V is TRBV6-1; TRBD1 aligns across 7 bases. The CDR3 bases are TGTGCCAGCAGTAAACCGGACAGGTCCACGGATGGCTACACCTTC. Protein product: CASSKPDRSTDGYTF.